A single sample is the source of the 28 T cell receptor beta chains below, sequenced in a study of blood T cells in healthy people across ages (dated by TCRdb to between 2014 and 2017). Library method: 5' RACE. A second PCR of roughly 7 to 12 cycles was run with a J-beta primer mix and a sample-barcoded 5' primer. The public reads were quality trimmed at Q25 with fastp and then assembled into clones with MiXCR by TCRdb, keeping productive beta chains. When rows share a CDR3 protein, they turn into one entry using the most common DNA and genes. Within this sample are 1.8 million or so distinct CDR3 sequences, with more than 35% of them counted one time only. The ten largest make up more than 20% of the sample. The sample was blood. All receptors come from a human donor in good health.

The chain has TRBV9 and TRBJ2-3; perhaps TRBD1 as D (6 bases). Trimming shortened V by 4 bases and J by 1 base, and 13 bases separated the two germline ends. The CDR3 extends over 15 amino acids. Germline V lookup: CDR1 SGDLS, CDR2 YYNGEE. As DNA, the CDR3 is TGTGCCAGCAGCAAACAGGGTCAGGGCACAGATACGCAGTATTTT. Residues: CASSKQGQGTDTQYF.

This clonotype was observed a few times. The genes are TRBV2 and TRBJ2-1, with D unclear. The V end lost 3 bases, the J end lost 5 bases, and 8 bases lay between the germline ends. The CDR3 is 13 amino acids. Germline values: CDR1 SNHLY, CDR2 FYNNEI. The DNA for the CDR3 is TGTGCCAGCAGTGACTCGTTTGACAATGAGCAGTTCTTC. As protein: CASSDSFDNEQFF.

The chain links TRBV24-1 to TRBJ2-1; tentatively, D is TRBD2 (6 bases). The V gene's germline CDR1 is KGHDR and CDR2 SFDVKD. The CDR3 covers 15 residues. V was cut by 1 base and J by 8 bases, with 14 bases left in between. CDR3 residues: CATSDFAGPFDEQFF. CDR3 DNA: TGTGCCACCAGTGATTTTGCGGGGCCTTTTGATGAGCAGTTCTTC.

This chain connects TRBV6-5 to TRBJ1-1; D remains ambiguous. Germline V CDR1 and CDR2: MNHEY, SVGAGI. CDR3 size: 13 residues. Trimming left V 6 bases short and J 1 base short, with 9 bases between. CDR3 in amino acids: CASSPMSNTEAFF. DNA for the CDR3: TGTGCCAGCAGCCCCATGTCGAACACTGAAGCTTTCTTT.

In this sample, this clonotype turned up a few times. The V and J genes are TRBV4-1 and TRBJ1-4; 7 bases map to TRBD1. This CDR3 has 17 amino acids. Germline CDR1 is MGHRA and CDR2 is YSYEKL. J was trimmed by 4 bases and V by 5 bases; bases with no gene match: 13. The CDR3 reads CASSERDRREINEKLFF. The CDR3 DNA follows: TGCGCCAGCAGCGAAAGGGACAGACGTGAGATTAATGAAAAACTGTTTTTT.

This clonotype was recorded once. The rearrangement links TRBV9 to TRBJ2-1, with D perhaps matching TRBD1 or TRBD2 (5 bases each). Germline V gene data show CDR1 as SGDLS and CDR2 as YYNGEE. The CDR3 extends over 15 amino acids. Trimming pared 6 bases from V and 8 bases from J, leaving 21 bases between. The CDR3 reads CASNRMGVPHDEQFF. As DNA, the CDR3 is TGTGCCAGCAATCGAATGGGGGTGCCTCACGATGAGCAGTTCTTC.

J is TRBJ2-7 and V is TRBV12-3 or TRBV12-4; D possibly corresponds to TRBD1 (5 bases). CDR3 size: 15 residues. With 5 bases removed from V and 0 bases from J, the gap between germline ends came to 14 bases. The CDR3 bases are TGTGCCAGCAGTCCCCGGAACAGGAGCTCCTACGAGCAGTACTTC. Residues: CASSPRNRSSYEQYF.

The sample holds a few counts of this clonotype. The chain links TRBV7-2 to TRBJ2-1, with D perhaps TRBD1 or TRBD2 (7 bases each). The CDR3 runs to 15 residues. Trimming removed 3 bases at V and 14 bases at J, with 23 bases between. Germline lookup yields CDR1 SGHTA and CDR2 FQGNSA. CDR3 region: CASSFGGAGGFGEFF. The CDR3 DNA reads as TGTGCCAGCAGCTTTGGGGGGGCAGGGGGATTCGGTGAGTTCTTC.

V gene TRBV28 combines with J gene TRBJ2-7; possibly TRBD1 or TRBD2 for D (5 bases each). V was shortened by 6 bases and J by 2 bases, with 11 bases between the two germline ends. The CDR3 runs to 13 residues. CDR1 is MDHEN and CDR2 is SYDVKM in the germline V gene. CDR3 protein: CASRGDPTYEQYF. CDR3 DNA sequence: TGTGCCAGCAGAGGGGACCCGACCTACGAGCAGTACTTC.

This clonotype was detected many times. The chain carries TRBV4-2 and TRBJ2-6; D is uncertain. Trimming took off 0 bases at V and 0 bases at J, with 6 bases between the two ends. Germline V CDR1 and CDR2: LGHNA, YNFKEQ. The CDR3 loop spans 16 amino acids. The CDR3 is CASSQDKSSGANVLTF. The CDR3 DNA reads TGTGCCAGCAGCCAAGACAAGAGCTCTGGGGCCAACGTCCTGACTTTC.

The chain combines TRBV2 with TRBJ1-2, with TRBD1 matching over 7 bases. Trimming cost V 6 bases and J 8 bases; bases outside gene matches: 9. Germline CDR1 is SNHLY and CDR2 is FYNNEI. The CDR3 totals 13 residues. CDR3 region: CASSQGQVEGYTF. The CDR3 DNA follows: TGTGCCAGCAGCCAAGGACAGGTTGAGGGCTACACCTTC.

There are a few counts of this clonotype. The V call is TRBV10-3, the J call TRBJ2-5; D possibly uses TRBD1 or TRBD2 (5 bases each). The J call may not be correct, given that the DNA end is closer to TRBJ2-7. Germline V gene sequence: CDR1 ENHRY, CDR2 SYGVKD. The CDR3 has 14 residues. The CDR3 reads CAIKWDGFLGEQYF. As DNA, the CDR3 is TGTGCCATCAAATGGGACGGGTTTTTGGGCGAGCAGTACTTC.

In its sample, this clonotype was seen many times. The chain is built from TRBV24-1 and TRBJ2-3; TRBD2 aligns across 9 bases. The V gene end was trimmed by 10 bases and the J gene end by 1 base; junction bases not matched to a gene: 2. This CDR3 is built from 13 residues. Per germline, CDR1 KGHDR and CDR2 SFDVKD. The CDR3 region has the DNA TGTGCCACTTCTAGCGGGGGCACAGATACGCAGTATTTT. Translating gives CATSSGGTDTQYF.

This clonotype occurred a few times. The genes are TRBV7-9 and TRBJ1-1, with D possibly being TRBD1 (5 bases). The CDR3 is 12 amino acids. Trimming took 3 bases from V and 7 from J, leaving 9 bases between them. Germline V CDR1 and CDR2: SEHNR, FQNEAQ (reference sequence). This CDR3 is CASSLGPGEAFF. The CDR3 nucleotides are TGTGCCAGCAGCTTGGGGCCCGGTGAAGCTTTCTTT.

The sample holds a few counts of this clonotype. This chain joins TRBV11-2 and TRBJ2-7, with a possible D match to TRBD1 (6 bases). Germline CDR1 and CDR2: SGHAT and FQNNGV. The CDR3 sequence is 14 residues long. V was shortened by 5 bases and J by 5 bases, with 16 bases between the two germline ends. This chain's CDR3 is CASSQPRGANEQYF. As DNA, the CDR3 is TGTGCCAGCAGCCAACCCAGGGGTGCGAACGAGCAGTACTTC.

The chain employs TRBV7-9 and TRBJ1-4, with D unresolved. With 2 bases removed from V and 7 bases from J, the gap between germline ends came to 11 bases. CDR3 length: 14 amino acids. Germline-derived CDR1 and CDR2 are SEHNR and FQNEAQ (reference sequence). Here the CDR3 DNA reads TGTGCCAGCAGCTTAATCGAGGGCTCTGAAAAACTGTTTTTT. Amino acid sequence: CASSLIEGSEKLFF.

On this clonotype: Possible read error: a much larger clone is one base away. The gene calls are TRBV24-1 and TRBJ2-7; a weak D match, TRBD1 (6 bases). The V gene's germline CDR1 is KGHDR and CDR2 SFDVKD. The CDR3 length is 12 residues. Trimming stripped 9 bases from V and 7 bases from J, with 15 bases between. CDR3 coding DNA: TGTGCCACCGGCCAGGGGATCAATGAGCAGTACTTC. Protein: CATGQGINEQYF.

This clonotype was detected a few times. The V call is TRBV29-1, the J call TRBJ2-1; D call uncertain. The CDR3 extends over 13 amino acids. The V and J ends lost 5 bases and 7 bases respectively, with 15 bases between them. Germline V gene sequence: CDR1 SQVTM, CDR2 ANQGSEA. Here the CDR3 DNA reads TGCAGCGTTCCCCTATCTATGGGGAATGAGCAGTTCTTC. Protein sequence: CSVPLSMGNEQFF.

This rearrangement joins TRBV7-8 to TRBJ2-7; D tentatively reads TRBD1 or TRBD2 (6 bases each). The CDR3 contains 18 residues. Germline V CDR1 and CDR2: SGHVS, FQNEAQ. Trimming shortened V by 3 bases and J by 5 bases, and 26 bases separated the two germline ends. DNA of the CDR3: TGTGCCAGCAGCTTGGCCAGTGTCGTAGGGGGGAAACGTGACGAGCAGTACTTC. Translation gives CASSLASVVGGKRDEQYF.

The V call is TRBV5-1, the J call TRBJ2-7, with 9 bases lining up with TRBD1. Losses at the gene ends were 4 bases for V and 3 bases for J; bases not matched to a gene: 5. The germline V gene has CDR1 SGHRS and CDR2 YFSETQ. This CDR3 comprises 14 residues. CDR3 residues: CASSGRDRDYEQYF. The CDR3 DNA reads as TGCGCCAGCAGCGGCCGGGACAGGGACTACGAGCAGTACTTC.

The rearrangement uses TRBV5-1 and TRBJ1-5; TRBD1 agrees at 12 bases. The CDR3 is 16 amino acids. V trimming: 3 bases; J trimming: 2 bases; junction bases outside the gene matches: 3. Looked up from germline, CDR1 is SGHRS and CDR2 is YFSETQ. The CDR3 protein is CASSWGTGGGNQPQHF. The CDR3 DNA sequence: TGCGCCAGCAGCTGGGGGACAGGGGGCGGCAATCAGCCCCAGCATTTT.

Ten or more counts support this clonotype. This chain uses TRBV5-1 with TRBJ2-7, with 7 bases fitting TRBD1. V shed 3 bases, J shed 3 bases, and the junction held 9 bases outside the gene matches. The germline gives CDR1 SGHRS, CDR2 YFSETQ. The CDR3 sequence is 15 residues long. The CDR3 spells CASSSSKQGLYEQYF. The CDR3 region has the DNA TGCGCCAGCAGCTCCTCCAAACAGGGGCTCTACGAGCAGTACTTC.

The chain joins TRBV4-1 to TRBJ2-3; D is possibly TRBD1 or TRBD2 (5 bases each). Germline V gives CDR1 MGHRA, CDR2 YSYEKL. This CDR3 is built from 15 residues. V was shortened by 0 bases and J by 0 bases, with 7 bases between the two germline ends. CDR3 bases: TGCGCCAGCAGCCAAGAAGGGGACAGCACAGATACGCAGTATTTT. Protein product: CASSQEGDSTDTQYF.

This clonotype was observed at least ten times. This sequence joins TRBV7-3 and TRBJ2-1, with TRBD1 matching over 7 bases. The CDR3 totals 15 residues. Germline CDR1 SGHTA, CDR2 FQGTGA. V lost 6 bases and J lost 0; bases outside the gene matches: 5. In DNA form, the CDR3 reads TGTGCCAGCAGTAGACAGGGTAGCTCCTACAATGAGCAGTTCTTC. Translated, it gives CASSRQGSSYNEQFF. Complete variable domain (other parts from reference TRBV7-3 and TRBJ2-1): GAGVSQTPSNKVTEKGKYVELRCDPISGHTALYWYRQSLGQGPEFLIYFQGTGAADDSGLPNDRFFAVRPEGSVSTLKIQRTERGDSAVYLCASSRQGSSYNEQFFGPGTRLTVL.

This chain uses TRBV6-6 with TRBJ2-7; 11 bases are shared with TRBD1. This CDR3 has 14 amino acids. V shed 7 bases and J 3 bases; nucleotides not matched to a gene: 5. Per germline, CDR1 MNHNY and CDR2 SVGAGI (reference sequence). The CDR3: CASTKGTGGYEQYF. The CDR3 nucleotides read TGTGCCAGCACTAAGGGGACAGGGGGCTACGAGCAGTACTTC.

This clonotype was seen once. The chain uses TRBV12-3 or TRBV12-4 and TRBJ2-3, with 9 nucleotides matching TRBD1. This CDR3 region has 17 residues. The V gene end was trimmed by 3 bases and the J gene end by 5 bases; junction bases not matched to a gene: 12. This CDR3 is CASSFWPGQGSRDTQYF. The CDR3, as DNA: TGTGCCAGCAGTTTTTGGCCGGGACAGGGATCGAGAGATACGCAGTATTTT.

Note on this clonotype: The junction departs from germline at one end; a sequencing error may be responsible. The rearrangement links TRBV7-3 to TRBJ2-2; 7 nucleotides match TRBD1. The CDR3 consists of 16 residues. Per the germline V gene, CDR1 is SGHTA and CDR2 is FQGTGA. In DNA, the CDR3 is TGTGCCAGCAGCTATTCAGGGACAGCTAACACCGGGGAGCGGTTTTTT. Amino acids: CASSYSGTANTGERFF.

The rearrangement uses TRBV7-2 and TRBJ1-1; D gene ambiguous. This CDR3 is built from 14 residues. Germline CDR1 and CDR2: SGHTA and FQGNSA. V was cut by 4 bases and J by 5 bases, with 14 bases left in between. CDR3 protein: CASSWPGSQTEAFF. The CDR3 nucleotides are TGTGCCAGCAGCTGGCCGGGATCGCAAACTGAAGCTTTCTTT.